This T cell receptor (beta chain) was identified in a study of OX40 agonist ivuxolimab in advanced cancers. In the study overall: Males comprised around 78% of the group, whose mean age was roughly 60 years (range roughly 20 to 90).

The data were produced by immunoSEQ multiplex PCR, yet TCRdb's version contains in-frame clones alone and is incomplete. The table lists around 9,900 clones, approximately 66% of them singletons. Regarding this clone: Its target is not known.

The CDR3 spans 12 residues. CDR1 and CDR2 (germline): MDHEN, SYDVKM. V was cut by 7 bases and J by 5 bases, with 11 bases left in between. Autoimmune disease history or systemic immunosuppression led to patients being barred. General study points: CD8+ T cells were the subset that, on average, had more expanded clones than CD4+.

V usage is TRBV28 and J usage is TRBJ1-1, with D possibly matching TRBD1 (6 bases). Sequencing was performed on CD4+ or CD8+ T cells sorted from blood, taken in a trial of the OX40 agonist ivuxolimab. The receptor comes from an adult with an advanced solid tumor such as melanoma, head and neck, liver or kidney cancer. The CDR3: CASTTGITEAFF. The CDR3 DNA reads TGTGCCAGCACAACAGGGATTACTGAAGCTTTCTTT.